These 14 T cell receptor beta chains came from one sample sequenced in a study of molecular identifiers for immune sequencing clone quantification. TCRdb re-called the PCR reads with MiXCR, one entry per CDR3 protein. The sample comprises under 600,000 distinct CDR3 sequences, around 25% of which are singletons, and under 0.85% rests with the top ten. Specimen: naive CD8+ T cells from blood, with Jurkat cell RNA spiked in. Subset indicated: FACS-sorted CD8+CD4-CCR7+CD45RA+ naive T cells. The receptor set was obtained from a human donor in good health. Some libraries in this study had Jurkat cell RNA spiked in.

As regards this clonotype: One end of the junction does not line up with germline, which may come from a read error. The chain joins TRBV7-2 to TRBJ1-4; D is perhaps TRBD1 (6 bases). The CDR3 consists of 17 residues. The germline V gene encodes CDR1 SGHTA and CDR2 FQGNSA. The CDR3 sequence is CASSWDTGDGTNKKLFF. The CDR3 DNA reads TGTGCCAGCAGCTGGGACACTGGGGATGGAACTAATAAAAAACTGTTTTTT.

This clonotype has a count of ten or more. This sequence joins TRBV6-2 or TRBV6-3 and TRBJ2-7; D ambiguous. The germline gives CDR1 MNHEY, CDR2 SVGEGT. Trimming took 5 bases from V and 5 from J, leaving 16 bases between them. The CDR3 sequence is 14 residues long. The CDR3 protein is CASSPGPWADEQYF. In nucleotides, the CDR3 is TGTGCCAGCAGTCCTGGCCCGTGGGCCGACGAGCAGTACTTC.

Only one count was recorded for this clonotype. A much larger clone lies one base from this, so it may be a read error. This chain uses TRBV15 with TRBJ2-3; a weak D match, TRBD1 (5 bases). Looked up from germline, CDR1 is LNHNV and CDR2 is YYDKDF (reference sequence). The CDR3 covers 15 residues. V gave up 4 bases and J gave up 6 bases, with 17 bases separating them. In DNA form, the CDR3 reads TGTGCCACCAGCAACAGGAGATCGCTAGTCGATACGCAGTATTTT. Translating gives CATSNRRSLVDTQYF.

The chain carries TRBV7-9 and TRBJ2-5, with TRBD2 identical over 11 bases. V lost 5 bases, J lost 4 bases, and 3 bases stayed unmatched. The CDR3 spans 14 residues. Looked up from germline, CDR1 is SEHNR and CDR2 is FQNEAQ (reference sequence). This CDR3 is CASSSTSGGETQYF. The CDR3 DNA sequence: TGTGCCAGCAGCAGTACTAGCGGGGGAGAGACCCAGTACTTC.

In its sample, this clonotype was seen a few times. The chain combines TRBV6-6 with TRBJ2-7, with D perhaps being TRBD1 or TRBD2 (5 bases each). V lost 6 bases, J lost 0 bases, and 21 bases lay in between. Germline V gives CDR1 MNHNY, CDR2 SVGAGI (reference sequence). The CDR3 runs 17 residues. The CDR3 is CASREVGTAQSSYEQYF. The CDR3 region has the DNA TGTGCCAGCAGAGAAGTTGGGACGGCCCAAAGCTCCTACGAGCAGTACTTC.

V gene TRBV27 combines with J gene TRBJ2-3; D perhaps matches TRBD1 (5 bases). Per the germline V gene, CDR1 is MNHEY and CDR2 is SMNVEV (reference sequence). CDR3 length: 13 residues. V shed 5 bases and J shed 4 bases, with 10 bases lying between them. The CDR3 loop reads CASSVQGSDTQYF. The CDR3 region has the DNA TGTGCCAGCAGTGTGCAGGGCTCAGATACGCAGTATTTT.

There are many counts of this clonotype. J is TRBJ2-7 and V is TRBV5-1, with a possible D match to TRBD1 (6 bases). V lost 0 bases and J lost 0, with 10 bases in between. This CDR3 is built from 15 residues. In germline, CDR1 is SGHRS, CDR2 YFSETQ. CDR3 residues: CASSLVGRGSYEQYF. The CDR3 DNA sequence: TGCGCCAGCAGCTTGGTCGGCAGGGGCTCCTACGAGCAGTACTTC.

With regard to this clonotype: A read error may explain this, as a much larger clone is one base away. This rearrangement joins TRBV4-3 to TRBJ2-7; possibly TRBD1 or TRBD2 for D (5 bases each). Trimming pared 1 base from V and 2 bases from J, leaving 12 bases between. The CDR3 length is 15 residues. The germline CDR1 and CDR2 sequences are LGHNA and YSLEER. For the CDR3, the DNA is TGCGCCAGCAGCCAAGCCCCGGGACGAACCTACGAGCAGTACTTC. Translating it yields CASSQAPGRTYEQYF.

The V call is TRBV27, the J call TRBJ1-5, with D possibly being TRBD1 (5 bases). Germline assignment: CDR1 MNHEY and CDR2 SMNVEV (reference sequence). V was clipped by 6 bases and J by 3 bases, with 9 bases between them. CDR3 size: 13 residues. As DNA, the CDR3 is TGTGCCAGCAGAGACAGTCACAATCAGCCCCAGCATTTT. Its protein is CASRDSHNQPQHF.

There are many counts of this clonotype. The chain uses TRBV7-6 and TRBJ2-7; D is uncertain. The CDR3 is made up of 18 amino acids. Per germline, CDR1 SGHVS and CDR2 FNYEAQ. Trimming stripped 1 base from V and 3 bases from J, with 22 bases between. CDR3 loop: CASSLGLPGSRRNYEQYF. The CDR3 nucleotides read TGTGCCAGCAGCTTAGGGTTGCCCGGCAGCCGGCGTAACTACGAGCAGTACTTC.

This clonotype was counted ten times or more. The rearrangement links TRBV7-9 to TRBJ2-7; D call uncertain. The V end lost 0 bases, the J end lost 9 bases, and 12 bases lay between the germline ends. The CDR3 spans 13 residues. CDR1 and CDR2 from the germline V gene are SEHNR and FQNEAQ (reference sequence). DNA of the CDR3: TGTGCCAGCAGCTTAGCCCCAGAGGAATGGCAGTACTTC. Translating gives CASSLAPEEWQYF. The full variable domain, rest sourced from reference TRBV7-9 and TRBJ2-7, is DTGVSQNPRHKITKRGQNVTFRCDPISEHNRLYWYRQTLGQGPEFLTYFQNEAQLEKSRLLSDRFSAERPKGSFSTLEIQRTEQGDSAMYLCASSLAPEEWQYFGPGTRLTVT.

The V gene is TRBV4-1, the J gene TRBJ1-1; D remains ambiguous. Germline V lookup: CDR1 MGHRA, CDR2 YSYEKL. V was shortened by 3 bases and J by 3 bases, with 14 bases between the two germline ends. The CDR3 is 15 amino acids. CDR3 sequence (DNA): TGCGCCAGCAGCCAGAGCCGAGGGAGGGACACTGAAGCTTTCTTT. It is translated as CASSQSRGRDTEAFF.

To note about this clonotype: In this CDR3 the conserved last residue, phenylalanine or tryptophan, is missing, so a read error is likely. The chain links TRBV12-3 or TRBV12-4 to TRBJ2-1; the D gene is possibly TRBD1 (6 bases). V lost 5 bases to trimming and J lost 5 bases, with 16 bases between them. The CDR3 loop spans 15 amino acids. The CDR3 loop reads CASSPLVRGHNEQFL. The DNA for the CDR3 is TGTGCCAGCAGTCCCCTCGTCAGGGGACACAATGAGCAGTTCCTC.

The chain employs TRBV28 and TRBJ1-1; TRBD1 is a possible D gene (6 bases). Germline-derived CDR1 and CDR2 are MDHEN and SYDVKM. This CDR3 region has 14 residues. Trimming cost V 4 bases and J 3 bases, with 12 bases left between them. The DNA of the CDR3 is TGTGCCAGCAGTTCGGGACACCAGGACACTGAAGCTTTCTTT. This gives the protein CASSSGHQDTEAFF.